These 6 T cell receptor beta chains were all obtained from the same sample, sequenced in a study of T cell repertoires in cytomegalovirus infection. TCRdb recomputed calls from the reads with MiXCR, one row per CDR3 protein. The sample consists of roughly 600,000 distinct CDR3 sequences, less than 25% of them appearing once. What was sequenced was CD8+ T cells from PBMCs. These receptors were obtained from a human donor in good health (CMV status not recorded). Some clones in this sample may be carry-over from other donors' samples.

The chain uses TRBV20-1 and TRBJ1-6; TRBD1 matches 7 bases. V shed 0 bases and J 10 bases; nucleotides not matched to a gene: 12. The CDR3 is 16 amino acids. Per germline, CDR1 DFQATT and CDR2 SNEGSKA (reference sequence). The CDR3 DNA reads as TGCAGTGCTAGAGATTCCGGGGACAGAAGATCCTCACCCCTCCACTTT. It yields the protein CSARDSGDRRSSPLHF.

In its sample, this clonotype was seen many times. CDR3 DNA sequence: TGTGCCAGCAGCTCCATATTCTCTGGCACAGATACGCAGTATTTT. Translation: CASSSIFSGTDTQYF. This chain links TRBV7-8 with TRBJ2-3; D not certain. The CDR3 totals 15 residues. Germline CDR1 SGHVS, CDR2 FQNEAQ. V lost 4 bases, J lost 1 base, and 12 bases lay in between.

This clonotype was counted between two and nine times. The chain joins TRBV14 to TRBJ1-1; a weak D match, TRBD1 (6 bases). The germline V gene encodes CDR1 SGHDN and CDR2 FVKESK. The ends were cut back, 0 bases at V and 5 bases at J, with 13 bases in the middle. The CDR3 extends over 15 amino acids. As DNA, the CDR3 is TGTGCCAGCAGCCAAGAGCCTTTTGGGACAACTGAAGCTTTCTTT. This gives the protein CASSQEPFGTTEAFF.

This clonotype has only a few counts. The V and J genes are TRBV15 and TRBJ2-7; TRBD1 agrees at 7 bases. The trim removed 5 bases at V and 3 bases at J, leaving 7 bases unmatched. Germline CDR1 and CDR2: LNHNV and YYDKDF (reference sequence). This CDR3 spans 14 amino acids. CDR3 amino acids: CATSARQGLYEQYV. In DNA form, the CDR3 reads TGTGCCACCAGCGCCCGACAGGGCCTCTACGAGCAGTACGTC.

The V call is TRBV7-8, the J call TRBJ2-4, with TRBD1 matching over 12 bases. Germline V gives CDR1 SGHVS, CDR2 FQNEAQ. There are 17 residues in the CDR3. V shed 3 bases, J shed 2 bases, and the junction held 5 bases outside the gene matches. The CDR3 spells CASSLWGTGGTKNIQYF. The CDR3 nucleotides read TGTGCCAGCAGCTTGTGGGGGACAGGGGGCACCAAAAACATTCAGTACTTC.

This chain connects TRBV6-2 or TRBV6-3 to TRBJ1-5, with 8 bases that match TRBD1. The CDR3 length is 18 residues. The V gene end was trimmed by 5 bases and the J gene end by 6 bases; junction bases not matched to a gene: 18. CDR1 and CDR2 from the germline V gene are MNHEY and SVGEGT. The CDR3 coding sequence is TGTGCCAGCAGTATACCCGCGACCGGACAGGACAGGGCTCAGCCCCAGCATTTT. Translated, it gives CASSIPATGQDRAQPQHF.